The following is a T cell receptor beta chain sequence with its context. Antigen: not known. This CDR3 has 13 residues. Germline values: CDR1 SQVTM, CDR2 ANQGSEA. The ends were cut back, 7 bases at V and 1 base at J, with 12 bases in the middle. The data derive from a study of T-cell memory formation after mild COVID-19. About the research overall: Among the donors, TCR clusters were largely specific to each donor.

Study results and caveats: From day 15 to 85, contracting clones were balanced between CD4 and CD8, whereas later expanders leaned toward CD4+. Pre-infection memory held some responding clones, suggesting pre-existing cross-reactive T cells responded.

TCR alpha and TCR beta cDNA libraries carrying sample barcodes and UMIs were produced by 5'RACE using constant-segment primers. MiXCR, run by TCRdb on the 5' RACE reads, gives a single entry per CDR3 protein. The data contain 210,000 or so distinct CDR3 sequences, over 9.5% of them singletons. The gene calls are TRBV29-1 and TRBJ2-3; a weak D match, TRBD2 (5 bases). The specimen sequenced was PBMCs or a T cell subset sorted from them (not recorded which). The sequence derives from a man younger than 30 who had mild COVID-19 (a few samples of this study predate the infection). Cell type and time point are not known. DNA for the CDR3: TGCAGCGCCGGGATTTCGGGCACAGATACGCAGTATTTT. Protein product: CSAGISGTDTQYF.